This T cell receptor (beta chain) was sequenced for a study of blood T cell repertoires in COVID-19. Looking at the study overall: PBMCs, B-cell-depleted T cells, or T cells were the source of the cDNA or gDNA that made up the material.

Per the authors' pipeline: For nucleated cells, counts were estimated from reference gene primer amplification. Profiled with immunoSEQ multiplex PCR; TCRdb holds only in-frame clones, not every one. V, J and clone size were drawn from that table, and D and trimming were deduced from the DNA. The sample records 120,000 or so clones, around 90% being singletons. CDR3 size: 14 residues. Per the germline V gene, CDR1 is SGHDT and CDR2 is YYEEEE. J lost 3 bases, V lost 4 bases, and 6 bases had no gene match. Seattle participants joined during active infection and were tracked over time. The receptor's source is an older woman with COVID-19, enrolled during active disease. Input material: peripheral blood. The V gene is TRBV5-6, the J gene TRBJ2-5, with TRBD1 matching 7 bases. The CDR3 region is CASSVTGTKETQYF. The CDR3, as DNA: TGTGCCAGCAGCGTGACAGGGACCAAAGAGACCCAGTACTTC.